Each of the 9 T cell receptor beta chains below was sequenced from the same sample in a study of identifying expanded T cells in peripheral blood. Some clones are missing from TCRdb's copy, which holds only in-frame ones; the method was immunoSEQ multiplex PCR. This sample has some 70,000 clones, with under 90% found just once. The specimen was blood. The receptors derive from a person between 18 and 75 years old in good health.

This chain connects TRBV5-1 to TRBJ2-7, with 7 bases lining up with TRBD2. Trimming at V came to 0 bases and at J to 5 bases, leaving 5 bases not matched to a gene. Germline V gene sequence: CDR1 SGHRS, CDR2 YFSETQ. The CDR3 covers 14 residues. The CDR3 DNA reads TGCGCCAGCAGCTTGGGCCCGGGAGGTAACGAGCAGTACTTC. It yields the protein CASSLGPGGNEQYF.

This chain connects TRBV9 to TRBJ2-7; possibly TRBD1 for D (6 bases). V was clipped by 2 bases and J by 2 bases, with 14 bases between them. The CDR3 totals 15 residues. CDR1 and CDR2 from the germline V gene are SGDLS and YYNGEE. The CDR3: CASSVRAGDTYEQYF. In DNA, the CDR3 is TGTGCCAGCAGCGTTAGGGCAGGGGATACCTACGAGCAGTACTTC.

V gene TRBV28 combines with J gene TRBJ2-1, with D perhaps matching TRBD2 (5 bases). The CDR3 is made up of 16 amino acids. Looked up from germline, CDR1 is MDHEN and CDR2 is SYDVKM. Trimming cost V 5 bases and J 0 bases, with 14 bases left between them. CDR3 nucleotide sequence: TGTGCCAGCAGTAACCTTAAGGGAGACTCCTACAATGAGCAGTTCTTC. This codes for CASSNLKGDSYNEQFF.

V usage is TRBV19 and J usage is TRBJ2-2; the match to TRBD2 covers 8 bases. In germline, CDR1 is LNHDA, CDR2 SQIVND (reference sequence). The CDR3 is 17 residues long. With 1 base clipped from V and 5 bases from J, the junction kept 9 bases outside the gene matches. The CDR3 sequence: CASSIVGLAMSTGELFF. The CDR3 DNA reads TGTGCCAGTAGTATAGTCGGACTAGCTATGTCAACCGGGGAGCTGTTTTTT.

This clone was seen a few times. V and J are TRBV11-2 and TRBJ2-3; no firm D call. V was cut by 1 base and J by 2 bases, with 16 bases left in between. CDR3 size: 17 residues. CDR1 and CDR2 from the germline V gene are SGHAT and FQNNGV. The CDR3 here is CASSLALVAPHTDTQYF. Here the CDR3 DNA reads TGTGCCAGCAGCTTAGCCCTAGTGGCCCCCCACACAGATACGCAGTATTTT.

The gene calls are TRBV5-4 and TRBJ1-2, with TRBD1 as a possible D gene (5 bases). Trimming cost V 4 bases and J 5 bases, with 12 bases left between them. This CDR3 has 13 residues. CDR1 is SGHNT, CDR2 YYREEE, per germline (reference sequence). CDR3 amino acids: CASSKDQGYGYTF. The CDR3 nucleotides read TGTGCCAGCAGCAAAGATCAGGGTTATGGCTACACCTTC.

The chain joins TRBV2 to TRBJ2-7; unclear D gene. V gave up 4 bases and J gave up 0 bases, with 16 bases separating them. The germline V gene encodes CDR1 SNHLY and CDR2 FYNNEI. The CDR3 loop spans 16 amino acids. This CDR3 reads CASSGSASTSSYEQYF. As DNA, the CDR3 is TGTGCCAGCAGTGGGTCCGCCAGTACGAGCTCCTACGAGCAGTACTTC. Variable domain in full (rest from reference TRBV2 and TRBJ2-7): EPEVTQTPSHQVTQMGQEVILRCVPISNHLYFYWYRQILGQKVEFLVSFYNNEISEKSEIFDDQFSVERPDGSNFTLKIRSTKLEDSAMYFCASSGSASTSSYEQYFGPGTRLTVT.

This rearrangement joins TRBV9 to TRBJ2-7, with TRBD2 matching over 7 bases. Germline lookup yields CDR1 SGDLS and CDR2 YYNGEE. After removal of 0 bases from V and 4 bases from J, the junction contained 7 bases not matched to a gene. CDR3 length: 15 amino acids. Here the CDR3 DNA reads TGTGCCAGCAGCGTAGGGACGACGGGACTATACGAGCAGTACTTC. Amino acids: CASSVGTTGLYEQYF.

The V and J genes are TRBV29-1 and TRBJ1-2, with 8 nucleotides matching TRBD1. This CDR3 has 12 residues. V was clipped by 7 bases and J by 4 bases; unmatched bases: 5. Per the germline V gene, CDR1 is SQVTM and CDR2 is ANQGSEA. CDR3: CSAQGQGYGYTF. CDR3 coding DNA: TGCAGCGCCCAAGGACAGGGCTATGGCTACACCTTC.